This T cell receptor beta chain was sequenced in a study of tumor and adjacent non-tumor tissue in lung cancer. Study overall: The cohort had 12 adenocarcinoma, 2 squamous cell and 1 small cell patients. The patients, 9 to 11 men and 4 to 6 women, were roughly 31 to 85 with stage I to III disease. On average, productive TCRbeta reads reached roughly 3.9 million per sample.

The V and J ends lost 6 bases and 2 bases respectively, with 4 bases between them. Germline CDR1 is KGHDR and CDR2 is SFDVKD. The CDR3 is 12 amino acids. Points from the study as a whole: Top 100 clones took a larger repertoire share in normal lung.

Concerning this clonotype: What it recognizes is unknown.

The library came from three nested PCR rounds adapted from ARM-PCR protocols. TCRdb ran MiXCR on the multiplex PCR reads and lists one entry per CDR3 protein. Of about 140,000 distinct CDR3 sequences listed, around 65% are singletons. No cell sorting was done before RNA was extracted from the tissue. Input material: lung tumor tissue. The chain combines TRBV24-1 with TRBJ1-5; D unresolved. This receptor was obtained from a man aged 55 to 69 with small cell lung cancer. This CDR3 is CATSQGNQPQHF. DNA for the CDR3: TGTGCCACCAGTCAAGGCAATCAGCCCCAGCATTTT.